Listed here are 19 T cell receptor beta chains from one sample, sequenced in a study of blood T cell repertoires in COVID-19. Some clones are missing from TCRdb's copy, which holds only in-frame ones; the method was immunoSEQ multiplex PCR. This sample has roughly 64,000 clones; 72% occur once, and the top ten carry 51%. Specimen: PBMCs or T cells enriched from blood (not recorded which). The receptors derive from a woman aged 60 to 75 who had been exposed to COVID-19.

This clone was recorded only once. This sequence joins TRBV4-3 and TRBJ1-6; 8 bases agree with TRBD1. In germline, CDR1 is LGHNA, CDR2 YSLEER. J lost 7 bases, V lost 2 bases, and 1 base had no gene match. The CDR3 extends over 14 amino acids. The CDR3 sequence: CASSQHRGNSPLHF. CDR3 bases: TGCGCCAGCAGCCAACACAGGGGGAATTCACCCCTCCACTTT.

V is TRBV2 and J is TRBJ1-5; 8 bases are shared with TRBD1. CDR1 is SNHLY and CDR2 is FYNNEI in the germline V gene. This CDR3 has 14 residues. The trim removed 5 bases at V and 3 bases at J, leaving 3 bases unmatched. The CDR3 DNA reads TGTGCCAGCAGTCGGACAGGGATCAATCAGCCCCAGCATTTT. Amino acid sequence: CASSRTGINQPQHF.

This clone appeared a few times. The chain is built from TRBV7-9 and TRBJ2-3; 7 bases map to TRBD2. Germline-derived CDR1 and CDR2 are SEHNR and FQNEAQ (reference sequence). There are 14 residues in the CDR3. After removal of 5 bases from V and 5 bases from J, the junction contained 7 bases not matched to a gene. The CDR3 nucleotides are TGTGCCAGCAGCCGGGGGGACCGGGGAGATACGCAGTATTTT. It specifies CASSRGDRGDTQYF.

Note on this clone: Other DNA sequences in this sample translate to the same CDR3. The genes are TRBV5-1 and TRBJ2-5, with D maybe TRBD2 (6 bases). The CDR3 has 13 residues. Trimming removed 0 bases from V and 5 bases from J, with 8 bases in between. CDR1 and CDR2 (germline): SGHRS, YFSETQ. The chain's CDR3 is CASSLAGVETQYF. DNA of the CDR3: TGCGCCAGCAGCTTGGCGGGAGTGGAGACCCAGTACTTC.

The chain carries TRBV7-2 and TRBJ2-2; D unclear. V gave up 4 bases and J gave up 4 bases, with 10 bases separating them. Germline V gives CDR1 SGHTA, CDR2 FQGNSA. The CDR3 is made up of 14 amino acids. CDR3 DNA: TGTGCCAGCAGCTCTCTCTCGGGCACCGGGGAGCTGTTTTTT. It yields the protein CASSSLSGTGELFF.

The chain has TRBV7-2 and TRBJ2-1, with 7 positions matching TRBD1. Germline CDR1 SGHTA, CDR2 FQGNSA. The length of the CDR3 is 13 residues. The junction had 4 bases not matched to a gene; V was cut back by 5 bases and J by 6 bases. CDR3 DNA sequence: TGTGCCAGCAGCCTCGACAGGGCCAATGAGCAGTTCTTC. Encoded protein: CASSLDRANEQFF.

V and J are TRBV7-6 and TRBJ1-1; D gene uncertain. Trimming removed 5 bases from V and 0 bases from J, with 10 bases in between. From germline, CDR1 is SGHVS and CDR2 FNYEAQ. This CDR3 region has 14 residues. The CDR3 loop is CASSAEILNTEAFF. DNA for the CDR3: TGTGCCAGCAGCGCGGAAATACTGAACACTGAAGCTTTCTTT.

This sequence joins TRBV3-1 (or the pseudogene TRBV3-2) and TRBJ1-1; no clear D. Per the germline V gene, CDR1 is LGHDT and CDR2 is YNNKEL (reference sequence). CDR3 size: 15 residues. Deletions cut 0 bases from V and 1 base from J, with 9 bases between. Written as DNA, the CDR3 is TGTGCCAGCAGCCAAGAGTACAGAGCGAACACTGAAGCTTTCTTT. Amino acids: CASSQEYRANTEAFF.

The rearrangement joins TRBV29-1 to TRBJ1-1; D gene unclear. Trimming left V 1 base short and J 6 bases short, with 9 bases between. The CDR3 is 12 residues long. Germline V gene sequence: CDR1 SQVTM, CDR2 ANQGSEA. CDR3 DNA: TGCAGCGTTGAAGGCAGGTCTGCTGAAGCTTTCTTT. Translating gives CSVEGRSAEAFF.

This rearrangement joins TRBV19 to TRBJ2-1; a possible D gene is TRBD2 (6 bases). Germline CDR1 LNHDA, CDR2 SQIVND (reference sequence). The germline V and J ends were trimmed by 1 base and 2 bases, with 12 bases remaining between them. This CDR3 spans 16 amino acids. The CDR3 loop reads CASSIGGLSAYNEQFF. In DNA form, the CDR3 reads TGTGCCAGTAGTATAGGGGGACTGAGTGCCTACAATGAGCAGTTCTTC.

V usage is TRBV7-2 and J usage is TRBJ2-1; D unclear. This CDR3 contains 12 residues. Trimming pared 5 bases from V and 10 bases from J, leaving 12 bases between. Germline V gives CDR1 SGHTA, CDR2 FQGNSA. CDR3 coding DNA: TGTGCCAGCAGCCCCGCGAGACAAGAGCAGTTCTTC. As protein: CASSPARQEQFF. Combining the CDR3 with reference TRBV7-2 and TRBJ2-1 gives the whole variable domain GAGVSQSPSNKVTEKGKDVELRCDPISGHTALYWYRQSLGQGLEFLIYFQGNSAPDKSGLPSDRFSAERTGGSVSTLTIQRTQQEDSAVYLCASSPARQEQFFGPGTRLTVL.

J is TRBJ2-2 and V is TRBV5-4; the D gene is possibly TRBD1 (6 bases). The CDR3 runs to 13 residues. The germline V gene has CDR1 SGHNT and CDR2 YYREEE (reference sequence). V was trimmed by 5 bases and J by 6 bases, leaving 11 bases between them. The DNA for the CDR3 is TGTGCCAGCAGTCCACAGGGATCCGGGGAGCTGTTTTTT. Residues: CASSPQGSGELFF.

The chain joins TRBV30 to TRBJ1-1; no clear D gene. Trimming pared 0 bases from V and 5 bases from J, leaving 7 bases between. Germline V lookup: CDR1 GTSNPN, CDR2 SVGIG (reference sequence). This CDR3 comprises 12 residues. This chain's CDR3 is CAWSVQYTEAFF. The CDR3 DNA is TGTGCCTGGAGTGTACAATATACTGAAGCTTTCTTT. The full variable domain, with the rest looked up from reference TRBV30 and TRBJ1-1, is SQTIHQWPATLVQPVGSPLSLECTVEGTSNPNLYWYRQAAGRGLQLLFYSVGIGQISSEVPQNLSASRPQDRQFILSSKKLLLSDSGFYLCAWSVQYTEAFFGQGTRLTVV.

The chain links TRBV7-9 to TRBJ2-3, with 9 bases aligning to TRBD1. Germline CDR1 SEHNR, CDR2 FQNEAQ (reference sequence). J lost 1 base, V lost 1 base, and 3 bases had no gene match. This CDR3 contains 16 residues. For the CDR3, the DNA is TGTGCCAGCAGCTTAGGACAGGGGGGTGGCACAGATACGCAGTATTTT. Its protein product is CASSLGQGGGTDTQYF.

This chain links TRBV27 with TRBJ1-3; no firm D call. CDR1 is MNHEY and CDR2 is SMNVEV in the germline V gene (reference sequence). V lost 0 bases, J lost 0 bases, and 12 bases lay in between. The CDR3 sequence is 17 residues long. The CDR3 region is CASSLSRPAASGNTIYF. The CDR3 DNA is TGTGCCAGCAGTTTATCGAGGCCAGCCGCCTCTGGAAACACCATATATTTT.

This rearrangement joins TRBV2 to TRBJ1-1; 9 bases are a match to TRBD1. Germline CDR1 reads SNHLY; CDR2 reads FYNNEI. The CDR3 is made up of 15 amino acids. V gave up 6 bases and J gave up 5 bases; unmatched junction bases: 10. The CDR3 here is CASSLEQGAGTEAFF. For the CDR3, the DNA is TGTGCCAGCAGCTTAGAACAGGGGGCAGGGACTGAAGCTTTCTTT.

The V call is TRBV5-1, the J call TRBJ2-2; 7 bases map to TRBD1. The germline V gene has CDR1 SGHRS and CDR2 YFSETQ. CDR3 size: 14 residues. V trimming: 7 bases; J trimming: 6 bases; junction bases outside the gene matches: 9. In nucleotides, the CDR3 is TGCGCCAGCGGACGGGACAGAAGCTCCGGGGAGCTGTTTTTT. Translation: CASGRDRSSGELFF.

V is TRBV7-8 and J is TRBJ2-1, with 11 bases aligning to TRBD2. The germline V gene encodes CDR1 SGHVS and CDR2 FQNEAQ. The CDR3 is 14 amino acids. After removal of 6 bases from V and 9 bases from J, the junction contained 7 bases not matched to a gene. The CDR3 DNA is TGTGCCAGCAGGACTAGCGGGAAGGGGGGTGAGCAGTTCTTC. Translating it yields CASRTSGKGGEQFF.

Comments on this clone: The junction differs from germline at one of its ends, possibly a read error. V usage is TRBV30 and J usage is TRBJ2-3, with 10 bases matching TRBD2. CDR1 GTSNPN and CDR2 SVGIG come from the germline V gene (reference sequence). CDR3 length equals 13 residues. CDR3 protein: CARSGGGTDTQYF. The CDR3 DNA follows: TGTGCCCGGAGCGGGGGGGGCACAGATACGCAGTATTTT.